This TCR beta chain was sequenced in a study of cytomegalovirus exposure and HLA in healthy donors. General study results and limits: Several of the most significant clusters appeared linked to common viral pathogens, based on a later analysis. Testing in vitro showed a few CMV-associated chains specific for CMV antigens.

The study ran its PCR with 60 Vbeta and 13 Jbeta primers. The data were produced by immunoSEQ multiplex PCR, yet TCRdb's version contains in-frame clones alone and is incomplete. The table lists 150,000 to 200,000 clones, roughly 84% of them singletons. Germline CDR1 reads MDHEN; CDR2 reads SYDVKM. This CDR3 is built from 15 residues. V lost 2 bases to trimming and J lost 3 bases, with 11 bases between them. Remarks on this clone: What it binds is not known.

The chain employs TRBV28 and TRBJ2-1; D may be TRBD2 (6 bases). This clonotype originated in a boy aged 10-17 years in good health and CMV-seronegative. The sequencing sample was made of PBMCs. The CDR3 nucleotides are TGTGCCAGCAGTTTAGCCCTCGGGGGCTACAATGAGCAGTTCTTC. Translating gives CASSLALGGYNEQFF.